The 26 T cell receptor beta chains presented below share a single source sample, sequenced in a study of PD-L1 blockade in urothelial cancer. Time point noted: peripheral blood 6 weeks after treatment start. TCRdb keeps only in-frame clones here, not all; method: immunoSEQ multiplex PCR. This table has tens of thousands of clones, about 90% appearing once. Sequencing used PBMCs, obtained around atezolizumab (anti-PD-L1) treatment. The receptors originated from a man in his 60s with urothelial cancer.

The chain couples TRBV2 to TRBJ2-5, with D hard to call. Germline V gene lookup returns CDR1 SNHLY and CDR2 FYNNEI. V gave up 8 bases and J gave up 5 bases, with 9 bases separating them. CDR3 length: 11 amino acids. The CDR3 loop is CASSKLETQYF. The CDR3 DNA sequence: TGTGCCAGCTCAAAGCTGGAGACCCAGTACTTC.

J is TRBJ2-1 and V is TRBV9, with a weak D call TRBD2 (6 bases). Trimming left V 3 bases short and J 3 bases short, with 10 bases between. CDR1 is SGDLS and CDR2 is YYNGEE in the germline V gene. The length of the CDR3 is 14 residues. CDR3 loop: CASSGTGVYNEQFF. The CDR3 DNA reads TGTGCCAGCAGCGGGACGGGGGTCTACAATGAGCAGTTCTTC.

The chain carries TRBV11-2 and TRBJ2-3; TRBD2 matches at 8 bases. CDR1 is SGHAT and CDR2 is FQNNGV in the germline V gene. Trimming took 4 bases from V and 8 from J; bases not matched to a gene: 2. The CDR3 sequence is 12 residues long. CDR3 sequence: CASSSSGGTQYF. The DNA for the CDR3 is TGTGCCAGCAGCTCCAGCGGGGGTACGCAGTATTTT.

The genes are TRBV30 and TRBJ1-4, with D possibly TRBD1 on 5 matching bases. V shed 0 bases and J shed 7 bases, with 12 bases lying between them. The CDR3 is 14 amino acids. CDR1 and CDR2 (germline): GTSNPN, SVGIG (reference sequence). CDR3 region: CAWSVGETGEKLFF. CDR3 sequence (DNA): TGTGCCTGGAGTGTAGGGGAAACTGGTGAAAAACTGTTTTTT.

V is TRBV29-1 and J is TRBJ2-1; tentatively, D is TRBD2 (5 bases). Germline V gives CDR1 SQVTM, CDR2 ANQGSEA. This CDR3 spans 14 amino acids. Trimming took off 3 bases at V and 4 bases at J, with 13 bases between the two ends. The CDR3 loop is CSVDQSGTYNEQFF. CDR3 bases: TGCAGCGTTGATCAGAGCGGTACGTACAATGAGCAGTTCTTC.

The chain links TRBV28 to TRBJ1-2; D is undetermined. CDR3 length: 11 residues. Trimming removed 6 bases at V and 3 bases at J, with 5 bases between. The germline CDR1 and CDR2 sequences are MDHEN and SYDVKM. The CDR3 DNA follows: TGTGCCAGCAGACGGGACTATGGCTACACCTTC. As protein: CASRRDYGYTF.

The chain couples TRBV10-2 to TRBJ2-2, with a tentative D call TRBD2 (5 bases). CDR1 is WSHSY and CDR2 is SAAADI in the germline V gene. This CDR3 region has 15 residues. Trimming left V 0 bases short and J 4 bases short, with 9 bases between. CDR3 in amino acids: CASSESRGSTGELFF. The CDR3 DNA reads as TGCGCCAGCAGTGAGTCGAGAGGGTCCACCGGGGAGCTGTTTTTT.

The chain is built from TRBV5-4 and TRBJ2-7; 7 nucleotides match TRBD1. Germline V gene sequence: CDR1 SGHNT, CDR2 YYREEE (reference sequence). V lost 0 bases to trimming and J lost 4 bases; unmatched junction nucleotides: 4. The CDR3 extends over 14 amino acids. CDR3 coding DNA: TGTGCCAGCAGCTTGGTCACAGGGGCTTACGAGCAGTACTTC. Amino acid sequence: CASSLVTGAYEQYF. Based on the CDR3 plus reference TRBV5-4 and TRBJ2-7, the full variable domain is ETGVTQSPTHLIKTRGQQVTLRCSSQSGHNTVSWYQQALGQGPQFIFQYYREEENGRGNFPPRFSGLQFPNYSSELNVNALELDDSALYLCASSLVTGAYEQYFGPGTRLTVT.

The CDR3 nucleotides read TGTGCCAGCAGCTTAGACGGGACAGGCTCATACGAGCAGTACTTC. Translated, it gives CASSLDGTGSYEQYF. The V gene is TRBV7-6, the J gene TRBJ2-7; TRBD1 aligns across 8 bases. The CDR3 totals 15 residues. Germline CDR1 and CDR2: SGHVS and FNYEAQ. The V and J ends lost 1 base and 4 bases, in that order; junction bases with no gene match: 6.

The chain couples TRBV11-3 to TRBJ1-1; no clear D gene. CDR1 is SGHNT, CDR2 YENEEA, per germline. V was pared by 3 bases and J by 3 bases, with 11 bases between. This CDR3 is built from 14 residues. The CDR3 reads CASSLQPGDTEAFF. DNA for the CDR3: TGTGCCAGCAGCTTGCAACCCGGGGACACTGAAGCTTTCTTT.

The V gene is TRBV18, the J gene TRBJ1-2; 9 nucleotides agree with TRBD1. The germline CDR1 and CDR2 sequences are KGHSH and LQKENI. J lost 7 bases, V lost 2 bases, and 8 bases had no gene match. CDR3 length equals 15 residues. The CDR3 protein is CASSPLKQGAGGYTF. The CDR3 coding sequence is TGTGCCAGCTCACCATTAAAACAGGGGGCCGGTGGCTACACCTTC.

The chain combines TRBV10-3 with TRBJ1-1; D possibly corresponds to TRBD1 (5 bases). The CDR3 loop spans 15 amino acids. Germline V lookup: CDR1 ENHRY, CDR2 SYGVKD. Trimming stripped 0 bases from V and 6 bases from J, with 14 bases between. For the CDR3, the DNA is TGTGCCATCAGTGAGTCGAGGGACGGGGGGTCTGAAGCTTTCTTT. Amino acids: CAISESRDGGSEAFF.

The chain is built from TRBV29-1 and TRBJ2-3; 13 nucleotides agree with TRBD2. From germline, CDR1 is SQVTM and CDR2 ANQGSEA. This CDR3 has 16 residues. The V and J ends lost 6 bases and 0 bases, in that order; junction bases with no gene match: 6. CDR3 DNA: TGCAGCGTCACGGGGGGACTAGCGGGAAGCACAGATACGCAGTATTTT. As protein: CSVTGGLAGSTDTQYF.

The V gene is TRBV9, the J gene TRBJ1-2; TRBD1 aligns across 8 bases. Germline CDR1 is SGDLS and CDR2 is YYNGEE. V was clipped by 0 bases and J by 0 bases; unmatched bases: 13. This CDR3 is 19 amino acids long. The CDR3 bases are TGTGCCAGCAGCGTAGATCAGTTGGCAGGGGGCCGAACTAACTATGGCTACACCTTC. Protein sequence: CASSVDQLAGGRTNYGYTF.

The J gene is TRBJ2-2, the V gene TRBV7-2; no clear D gene. CDR1 and CDR2 from the germline V gene are SGHTA and FQGNSA. The CDR3 is 15 amino acids. Trimming stripped 2 bases from V and 1 base from J, with 8 bases between. The CDR3 protein is CASSLNSQNTGELFF. CDR3 coding DNA: TGTGCCAGCAGCTTAAACAGTCAGAACACCGGGGAGCTGTTTTTT.

The rearrangement links TRBV27 to TRBJ2-5, with 10 bases aligning to TRBD2. V lost 6 bases and J lost 2; bases outside the gene matches: 6. Per the germline V gene, CDR1 is MNHEY and CDR2 is SMNVEV (reference sequence). This CDR3 is built from 15 residues. CDR3 nucleotide sequence: TGTGCCAGCAGATTTAGCGGGGGGAGACAAGAGACCCAGTACTTC. This gives the protein CASRFSGGRQETQYF.

This clone was seen a handful of times. The chain carries TRBV30 and TRBJ1-1, with 7 nucleotides matching TRBD1. From germline, CDR1 is GTSNPN and CDR2 SVGIG (reference sequence). The V gene end was trimmed by 2 bases and the J gene end by 0 bases; junction bases not matched to a gene: 3. The length of the CDR3 is 14 residues. As DNA, the CDR3 is TGTGCCTGGAGTCCCGGACAGGTGAACACTGAAGCTTTCTTT. Translation: CAWSPGQVNTEAFF.

The rearrangement joins TRBV7-2 to TRBJ2-1, with 12 bases fitting TRBD2. The J segment lost 10 bases and the V segment lost 0 bases, leaving 4 bases of the junction unmatched. Germline V lookup: CDR1 SGHTA, CDR2 FQGNSA. The CDR3 is 15 residues long. The DNA of the CDR3 is TGTGCCAGCAGCTTAGCACTAGCGGGAGGATACGAGCAGTTCTTC. Translation gives CASSLALAGGYEQFF.

This rearrangement joins TRBV11-2 to TRBJ1-5; no clear D. CDR1 and CDR2 from the germline V gene are SGHAT and FQNNGV. V was pared by 2 bases and J by 7 bases, with 15 bases between. This CDR3 comprises 15 residues. The DNA for the CDR3 is TGTGCCAGCAGCTTATCGATCGGGGTACAGCAGCCCCAGCATTTT. This translates into CASSLSIGVQQPQHF.

The CDR3 reads CASSQDRGNYGYTF. The CDR3 nucleotides are TGTGCCAGCTCACAGGACAGGGGGAACTATGGCTACACCTTC. The chain links TRBV18 to TRBJ1-2; TRBD1 matches at 10 bases. Germline V gene lookup returns CDR1 KGHSH and CDR2 LQKENI. The V segment lost 4 bases and the J segment 2 bases; nucleotides outside the gene matches: 1. This CDR3 contains 14 residues.

The chain recombines TRBV28 with TRBJ1-1; the D is unclear. Germline CDR1 is MDHEN and CDR2 is SYDVKM. V shed 7 bases and J shed 3 bases, with 12 bases lying between them. The CDR3 length is 13 residues. The CDR3 loop reads CASIPLRYTEAFF. CDR3 nucleotide sequence: TGTGCCAGCATCCCCCTCAGGTACACTGAAGCTTTCTTT.

V gene TRBV18 combines with J gene TRBJ2-3; maybe TRBD2 (6 bases). The CDR3 is 16 residues long. Germline V gene sequence: CDR1 KGHSH, CDR2 LQKENI. Trimming removed 3 bases at V and 2 bases at J, with 15 bases between. The CDR3 loop is CASSPPSDSFTDTQYF. CDR3 nucleotide sequence: TGTGCCAGCTCACCCCCTAGCGATTCCTTCACAGATACGCAGTATTTT.

The chain uses TRBV30 and TRBJ1-1; TRBD1 matches 9 bases. CDR1 is GTSNPN, CDR2 SVGIG, per germline (reference sequence). The V and J ends lost 3 bases and 7 bases, in that order; junction bases with no gene match: 3. There are 12 residues in the CDR3. CDR3 amino acids: CAWSPGQGEAFF. The CDR3 bases are TGTGCCTGGAGCCCGGGACAGGGTGAAGCTTTCTTT.

The chain couples TRBV14 to TRBJ2-3; 15 bases map to TRBD2. With V trimmed by 2 bases and J by 6 bases, 12 bases remained unmatched. Germline V gene sequence: CDR1 SGHDN, CDR2 FVKESK. The CDR3 runs to 19 residues. As DNA, the CDR3 is TGTGCCAGCAGCCAATCCCAGGGGACTAGCGGGAGGTCGGGTGATACGCAGTATTTT. It is translated as CASSQSQGTSGRSGDTQYF.

The chain has TRBV27 and TRBJ1-2; maybe TRBD1 (5 bases). This CDR3 is built from 15 residues. CDR1 and CDR2 (germline): MNHEY, SMNVEV (reference sequence). V shed 3 bases and J shed 2 bases, with 13 bases lying between them. For the CDR3, the DNA is TGTGCCAGCAGTTTTCGTGACGGACAAAACTATGGCTACACCTTC. Encoded protein: CASSFRDGQNYGYTF.

The rearrangement links TRBV30 to TRBJ2-7, with D tentatively TRBD1 (5 bases). CDR1 is GTSNPN and CDR2 is SVGIG in the germline V gene (reference sequence). Trimming cost V 3 bases and J 2 bases, with 14 bases left between them. The CDR3 covers 14 residues. The CDR3 nucleotides read TGTGCCTGGAGAGGAAGGGGCCGAACCTACGAGCAGTACTTC. This encodes CAWRGRGRTYEQYF.